Reported below is one T cell receptor beta chain. Produced via immunoSEQ multiplex PCR; TCRdb's table is partial and in-frame only. The sample has approximately 660,000 clones, 88% seen once. The sample comes from a study of shared T cell receptors in the human thymus. Germline assignment: CDR1 LNHDA and CDR2 SQIVND (reference sequence). Trimming removed 6 bases from V and 0 bases from J, with 12 bases in between. CDR3 length: 15 residues. These sequences were also reported in another study, on human thymus T cells. As that report states: Healthy Finnish infants undergoing corrective surgery for congenital heart defects were used as donors. The study used thymus tissue resected during corrective heart surgery. Seemingly biased V and J gene usage marked thymic and blood repertoires. Unrelated individuals had highly overlapping thymic repertoires, as reported in related research.

The chain combines TRBV19 with TRBJ2-1; D is unclear. The clonotype was recovered from a boy less than two years old with a congenital heart defect. The sequencing input was thymocytes. The CDR3 reads CASRGGAYSYNEQFF. For the CDR3, the DNA is TGTGCCAGTAGGGGTGGAGCGTACTCCTACAATGAGCAGTTCTTC.